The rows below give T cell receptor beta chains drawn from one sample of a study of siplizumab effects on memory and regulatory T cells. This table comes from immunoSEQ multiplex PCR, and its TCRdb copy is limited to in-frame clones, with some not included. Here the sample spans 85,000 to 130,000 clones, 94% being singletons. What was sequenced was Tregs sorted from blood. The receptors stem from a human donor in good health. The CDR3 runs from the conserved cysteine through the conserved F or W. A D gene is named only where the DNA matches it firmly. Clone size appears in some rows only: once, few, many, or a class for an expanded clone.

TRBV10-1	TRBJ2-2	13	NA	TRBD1	TGCGCCAGCGGACAGGTGAACACCGGGGAGCTGTTTTTT	CASGQVNTGELFF
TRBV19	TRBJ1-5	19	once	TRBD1	TGTGCCAGTAGGGGGTCCGGGACAGGGGCGTCGTTGGGCAATCAGCCCCAGCATTTT	CASRGSGTGASLGNQPQHF
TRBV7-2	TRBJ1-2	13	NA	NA	TGTGCCAGCAGCTGGAACTACGGGGGAGGCTACACCTTC	CASSWNYGGGYTF
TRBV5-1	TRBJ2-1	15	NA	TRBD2	TGCGCCAGCAGCTTGGTCCTAGCGGGATTAGATGAGCAGTTCTTC	CASSLVLAGLDEQFF
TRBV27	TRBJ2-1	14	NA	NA	TGTGCCAGCAATCTAAGCCGTAGGGGGAATGAGCAGTTCTTC	CASNLSRRGNEQFF
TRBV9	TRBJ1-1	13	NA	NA	TGTGCCAGCAGCCGTAGGGCGGGGAATGAAGCTTTCTTT	CASSRRAGNEAFF
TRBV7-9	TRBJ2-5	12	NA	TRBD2	TGTGCCAGCGGAGGGACTAGTGAGACCCAGTACTTC	CASGGTSETQYF
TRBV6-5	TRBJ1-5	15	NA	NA	TGTGCCAGCAGGTCACCAGGGGCCGGGGATCAGCCCCAGCATTTT	CASRSPGAGDQPQHF
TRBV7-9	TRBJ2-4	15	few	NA	TGTGCCAGCAGCCCTATGAAATTAGCCAAAAACATTCAGTACTTC	CASSPMKLAKNIQYF
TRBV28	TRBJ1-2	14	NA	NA	TGTGCCAGCAGACTACCGGAGCCTAACTATGGCTACACCTTC	CASRLPEPNYGYTF
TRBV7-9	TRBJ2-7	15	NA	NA	TGTGCCAGCAGCTTATTGCGTCGAAGCTCCTACGAGCAGTACTTC	CASSLLRRSSYEQYF
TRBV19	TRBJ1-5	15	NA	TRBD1	TGTGCCACAAAACGGCAAACAGGGGGACATCAGCCCCAGCATTTT	CATKRQTGGHQPQHF
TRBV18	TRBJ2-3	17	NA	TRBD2	TGTGCCAGCTCACAAATGGGACTAGCCTCTCGCACAGATACGCAGTATTTT	CASSQMGLASRTDTQYF
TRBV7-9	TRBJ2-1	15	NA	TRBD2	TGTGCCAGCAGCTTAAGCGGGAGGGCCGGGGATGAGCAGTTCTTC	CASSLSGRAGDEQFF
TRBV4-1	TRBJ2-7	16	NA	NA	TGCGCCAGCAGCCAAGACTCGGGACACCGGGCTTACGAGCAGTACTTC	CASSQDSGHRAYEQYF
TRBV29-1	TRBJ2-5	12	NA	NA	TGCAGCGTTGAGGTGCCGGGTGAGACCCAGTACTTC	CSVEVPGETQYF
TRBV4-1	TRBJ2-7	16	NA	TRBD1	TGCGCCAGCAGCCAAGATCAGGGTAGGGGGCAGTACGAGCAGTACTTC	CASSQDQGRGQYEQYF
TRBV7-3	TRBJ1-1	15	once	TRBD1	TGTGCCAGCAGCTCCTGGACAGGGGAGAACTTTGAAGCTTTCTTT	CASSSWTGENFEAFF
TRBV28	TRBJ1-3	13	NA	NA	TGTGCCAGCAGAGTGGGACATAGGAACACCATATATTTT	CASRVGHRNTIYF
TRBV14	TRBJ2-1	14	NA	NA	TGTGCCAGCAGCCAATACTTGGGGCAGGAAGAGCAGTTCTTC	CASSQYLGQEEQFF
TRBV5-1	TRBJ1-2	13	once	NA	TGCGCCAGCAGCTTGCACTACAACTATGGCTACACCTTC	CASSLHYNYGYTF
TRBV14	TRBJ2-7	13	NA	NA	TGTGCCAGCAGCCAAGTATGGTGGGGCGAACTTTACTTC	CASSQVWWGELYF
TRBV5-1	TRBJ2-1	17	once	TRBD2	TGCGCCAGCAGCTTAAGCGGGATCAAGGGCTCCTACAATGAGCAGTTCTTC	CASSLSGIKGSYNEQFF
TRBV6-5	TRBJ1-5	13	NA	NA	TGTGCCAGCAGTTACTCGCTTGGGAAGTCCCAGCATTTT	CASSYSLGKSQHF
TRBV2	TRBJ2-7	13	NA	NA	TGTGCCAGCAGTTTGTTGCAAACAGGAGAGCAGTACTTC	CASSLLQTGEQYF
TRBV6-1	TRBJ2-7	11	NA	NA	TGTGCCACCCAGGAATACTACGAGCAGTACTTC	CATQEYYEQYF
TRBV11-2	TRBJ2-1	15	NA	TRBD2	TGTGCCAGTCTACTACTAGCGGGAGTTAGTAATGAGCAGTTCTTC	CASLLLAGVSNEQFF
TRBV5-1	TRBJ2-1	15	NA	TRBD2	TGCGCCAGCAGCAGCGGGAGTATATCCTACAATGAGCAGTTCTTC	CASSSGSISYNEQFF
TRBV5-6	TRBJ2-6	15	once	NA	TGTGCCAGCAGCCTTAGAAGATCTGGGGCCAACGTCCTGACTTTC	CASSLRRSGANVLTF
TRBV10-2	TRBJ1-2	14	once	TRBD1	TGCGCCAGCAGGGACCGGGACAGGGCAGGCGGCTACACCTTC	CASRDRDRAGGYTF
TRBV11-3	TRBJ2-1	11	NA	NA	TGTGCCAGCAGCTTAGATAGAGAGCAGTTCTTC	CASSLDREQFF
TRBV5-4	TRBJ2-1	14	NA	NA	TGTGCCAGCAGCACACGAACTCTACTCAATGAGCAGTTCTTC	CASSTRTLLNEQFF
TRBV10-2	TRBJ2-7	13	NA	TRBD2	TGCGCCACCGCTTTCCCCCGGGGGGGCGAGCAGTACTTC	CATAFPRGGEQYF
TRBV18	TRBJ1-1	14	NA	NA	TGTGCCAGCTCCCCCGTTGCCGGGCAGCTTAAAGCTTTCTTT	CASSPVAGQLKAFF
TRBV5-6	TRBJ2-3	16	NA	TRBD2	TGTGCCAGCAGCTTGCGGTCTAGCGGGATCCCAGATACGCAGTATTTT	CASSLRSSGIPDTQYF
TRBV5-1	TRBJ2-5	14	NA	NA	TGCGCCAGCAGCTTGGCCAACAGGGAAGAGACCCAGTACTTC	CASSLANREETQYF
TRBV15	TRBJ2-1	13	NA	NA	TGTGCCACCAGCACACAGAGGGCCAATGAGCAGTTCTTC	CATSTQRANEQFF
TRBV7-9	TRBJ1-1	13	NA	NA	TGTGCCAGCAGCTCCCCCGAAGGAGCTGAAGCTTTCTTT	CASSSPEGAEAFF
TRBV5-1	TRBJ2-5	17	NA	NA	TGCGCCAGCAGCTTGGGACTCTATTTGGCTTCCCAAGAGACCCAGTACTTC	CASSLGLYLASQETQYF
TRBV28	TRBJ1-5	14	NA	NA	TGTGCCAGCAGGCCCGGGACGATGGTTCAGCCCCAGCATTTT	CASRPGTMVQPQHF
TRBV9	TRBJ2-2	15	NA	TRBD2	TGTGCCAGCAGTGGCGGGAGGCCGGGCACCGGGGAGCTGTTTTTT	CASSGGRPGTGELFF
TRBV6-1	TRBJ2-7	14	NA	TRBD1	TGTGCCAGCAGTGTATCCGGGACAGCCTACGAGCAGTACTTC	CASSVSGTAYEQYF